This TCR beta chain was captured by sequencing in a study of brain T cells in children with intractable seizures (dated by TCRdb to the early 2020s). About the study as a whole: As a first screen for immune gene transcripts, resected brain tissue from 40 to 60 pediatric epilepsy surgery cases was run on a NanoString immunology panel. Of the roughly 12 selected surgery cases, pre-surgery blood was also sequenced for eight, so four had brain tissue only.

TCR beta chain sequences were generated from genomic DNA using the immunoSEQ assay. In the source study's methods: CDR3 sequences that did not begin with the conserved framework cysteine at position 104 were removed by hand. To get clonality, the normalized Shannon's Diversity Index was subtracted from one, giving values from 0 (maximal diversity) to 1 (oligoclonal). Chi-squared comparison-of-proportions tests assessed whether the same CDR3 differed in frequency between samples, such as brain versus blood. Public clonotypes were identified through searches of immuneACCESS, and similarity to known antiviral clonotypes was evaluated with the VDJdb browser. TCRdb holds this immuneACCESS table with in-frame rearrangements only. Some clones are missing; in checked studies, unresolved V genes explain under half, and the rest has no known cause. V, J and clone size reflect that table, while D and trimming were determined from the DNA. The sample table lists about 340,000 clones, roughly 93% of them with a count of one. Roughly 6% of the sample is held by the ten biggest clonotypes.

In regard to this clone: What antigen it recognizes has not been identified. No qualities accompany the bases; no much larger clone lies one base away.

Overall study outcomes, separate from this receptor: Because sequencing depth was different between pre-surgery and post-surgery blood, clones absent from the pre-surgery sample may reflect undersampling. Viral specificity was inferred solely from CDR3 sequence similarity, and the HCMV serostatus of the patients was not known.

Explained via the paper, the time point label denotes: blood from clinic visit 5 months post-surgery; TSC patient then seizure free. The surgery cases with the highest brain T cell transcript signatures were chosen for TCR beta chain sequencing of brain tissue, and also of blood when blood was available. Prior to surgery, the patients had been treated with at least one anti-epileptic drug. The TCR-sequenced patients were children whose drug-resistant epilepsy was caused by tuberous sclerosis complex, focal cortical dysplasia, Rasmussen encephalitis or hemimegalencephaly. Bulk genomic DNA was extracted from unsorted brain tissue and whole blood with the Monarch genomic DNA purification kit. The germline V gene yields SGHDT for CDR1 and YYEEEE for CDR2. At the junction V is shortened by 0 bases and J by 7 bases, with 11 bases in between. Its CDR3 holds 13 amino acids, cysteine through phenylalanine. Just CDR3 DNA is preserved here, 39 bases in frame from base 1.

Sequencing was performed on peripheral blood, taken less than 6 months after surgery. The chain is assembled from TRBV5-6 and TRBJ2-7; TRBD1 might be the D gene, on 5 matching bases. The receptor comes from a boy less than two years old with tuberous sclerosis and intractable seizures. The DNA is as follows: TGTGCCAGCAGCTTGGATGGGGCGAGGGAGCAGTACTTC. Translated, this is CASSLDGAREQYF.